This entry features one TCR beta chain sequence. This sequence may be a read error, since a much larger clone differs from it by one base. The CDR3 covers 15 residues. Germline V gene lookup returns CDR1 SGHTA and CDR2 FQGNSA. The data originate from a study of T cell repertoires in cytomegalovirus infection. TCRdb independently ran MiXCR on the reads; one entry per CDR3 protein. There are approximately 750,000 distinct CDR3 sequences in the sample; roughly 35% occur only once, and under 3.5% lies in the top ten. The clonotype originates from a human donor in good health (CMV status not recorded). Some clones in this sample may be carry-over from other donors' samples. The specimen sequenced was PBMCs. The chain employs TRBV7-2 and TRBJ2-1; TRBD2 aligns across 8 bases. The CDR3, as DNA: TGTGCCAGCAAGCTCGGCGGGAGGAAGTACAATGAGCAGTTATTC. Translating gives CASKLGGRKYNEQLF.